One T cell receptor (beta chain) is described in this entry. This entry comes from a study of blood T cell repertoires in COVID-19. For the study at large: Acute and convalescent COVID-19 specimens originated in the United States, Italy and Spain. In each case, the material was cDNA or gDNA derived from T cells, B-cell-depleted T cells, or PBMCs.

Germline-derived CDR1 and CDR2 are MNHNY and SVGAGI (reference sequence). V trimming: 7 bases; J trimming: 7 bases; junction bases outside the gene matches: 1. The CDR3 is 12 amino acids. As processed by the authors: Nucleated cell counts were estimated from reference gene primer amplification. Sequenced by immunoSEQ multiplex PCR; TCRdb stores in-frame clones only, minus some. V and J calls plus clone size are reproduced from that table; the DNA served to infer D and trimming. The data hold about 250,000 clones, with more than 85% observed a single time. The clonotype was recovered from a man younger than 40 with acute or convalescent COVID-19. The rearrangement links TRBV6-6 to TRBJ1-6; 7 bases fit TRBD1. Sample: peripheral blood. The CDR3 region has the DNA TGTGCCAGCAAAGGGGGCAATTCACCCCTCCACTTT. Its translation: CASKGGNSPLHF.